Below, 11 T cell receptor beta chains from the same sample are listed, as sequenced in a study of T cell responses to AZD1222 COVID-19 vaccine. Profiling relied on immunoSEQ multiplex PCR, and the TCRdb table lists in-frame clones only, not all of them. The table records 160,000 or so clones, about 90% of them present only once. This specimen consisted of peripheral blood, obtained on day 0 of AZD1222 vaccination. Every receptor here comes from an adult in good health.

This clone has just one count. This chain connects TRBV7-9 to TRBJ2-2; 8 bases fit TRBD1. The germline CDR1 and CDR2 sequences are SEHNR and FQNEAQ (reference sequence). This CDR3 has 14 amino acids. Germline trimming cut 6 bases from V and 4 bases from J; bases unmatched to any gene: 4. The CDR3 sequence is CASRYRGITGELFF. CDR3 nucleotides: TGTGCCAGCAGATACAGGGGGATCACCGGGGAGCTGTTTTTT.

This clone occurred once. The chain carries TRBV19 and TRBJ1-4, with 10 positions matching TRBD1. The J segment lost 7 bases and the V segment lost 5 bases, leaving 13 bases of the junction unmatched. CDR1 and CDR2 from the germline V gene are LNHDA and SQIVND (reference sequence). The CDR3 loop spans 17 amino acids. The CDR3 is CASSSPVWDRGSEKLFF. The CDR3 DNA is TGTGCCAGTAGTTCTCCAGTTTGGGACAGGGGATCTGAAAAACTGTTTTTT.

DNA for the CDR3: TGCGCCAGCAGCCAAGGGCCCTCTCAGCCCCAGCATTTT. Translating gives CASSQGPSQPQHF. V gene TRBV4-3 combines with J gene TRBJ1-5, with unresolved D. The CDR3 spans 13 residues. Trimming removed 1 base at V and 6 bases at J, with 7 bases between. Germline values: CDR1 LGHNA, CDR2 YSLEER.

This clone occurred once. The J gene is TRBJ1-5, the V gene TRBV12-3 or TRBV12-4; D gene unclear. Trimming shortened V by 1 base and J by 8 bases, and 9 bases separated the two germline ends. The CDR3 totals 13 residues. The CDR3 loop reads CASSLEPGEPQHF. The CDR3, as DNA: TGTGCCAGCAGTTTAGAACCCGGGGAGCCCCAGCATTTT.

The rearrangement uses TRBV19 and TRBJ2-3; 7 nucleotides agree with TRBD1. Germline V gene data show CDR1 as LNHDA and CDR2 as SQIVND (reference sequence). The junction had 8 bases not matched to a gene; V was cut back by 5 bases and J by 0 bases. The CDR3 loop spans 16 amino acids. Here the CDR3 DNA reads TGTGCCAGTAGTCCTTTAGGGGGCCTCAGCACAGATACGCAGTATTTT. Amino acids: CASSPLGGLSTDTQYF.

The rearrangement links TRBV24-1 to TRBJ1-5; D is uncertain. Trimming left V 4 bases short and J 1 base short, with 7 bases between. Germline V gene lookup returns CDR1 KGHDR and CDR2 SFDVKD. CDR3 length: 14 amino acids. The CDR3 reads CATSDLTSNQPQHF. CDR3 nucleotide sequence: TGTGCCACCAGTGACCTCACCAGCAATCAGCCCCAGCATTTT.

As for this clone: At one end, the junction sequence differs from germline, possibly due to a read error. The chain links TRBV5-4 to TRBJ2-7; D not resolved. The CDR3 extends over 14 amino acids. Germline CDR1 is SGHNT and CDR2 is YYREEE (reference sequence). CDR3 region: CASSLLGSSSEQYF. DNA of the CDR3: TGTGCCAGCAGCTTGTTGGGCTCGTCCTCCGAGCAGTACTTC.

CDR3 sequence reads: CASHEGILGAFF. CDR3 in DNA: TGTGCCAGCCACGAAGGAATCCTTGGAGCTTTCTTT. The rearrangement links TRBV12-3 or TRBV12-4 to TRBJ1-1; D gene unclear. Trimming pared 8 bases from V and 10 bases from J, leaving 17 bases between. This CDR3 region has 12 residues.

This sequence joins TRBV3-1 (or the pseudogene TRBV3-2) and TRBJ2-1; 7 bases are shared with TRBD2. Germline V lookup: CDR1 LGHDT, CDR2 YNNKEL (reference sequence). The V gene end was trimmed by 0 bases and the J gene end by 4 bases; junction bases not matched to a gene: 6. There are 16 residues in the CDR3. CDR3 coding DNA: TGTGCCAGCAGCCAAGAGGTAGGGACTACATACAATGAGCAGTTCTTC. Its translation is CASSQEVGTTYNEQFF.

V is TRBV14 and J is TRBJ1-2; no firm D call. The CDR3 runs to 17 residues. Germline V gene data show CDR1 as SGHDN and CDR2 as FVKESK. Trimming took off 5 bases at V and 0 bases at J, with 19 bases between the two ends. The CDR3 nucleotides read TGTGCCAGCAGCTCTCCCGACTGGACCAACGCTAACTATGGCTACACCTTC. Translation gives CASSSPDWTNANYGYTF.

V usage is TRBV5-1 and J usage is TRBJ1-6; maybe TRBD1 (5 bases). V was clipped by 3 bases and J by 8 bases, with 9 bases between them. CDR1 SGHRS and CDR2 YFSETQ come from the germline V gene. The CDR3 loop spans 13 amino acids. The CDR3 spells CASSSREDSPLHF. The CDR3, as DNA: TGCGCCAGCAGCTCCAGGGAGGATTCACCCCTCCACTTT.